These 25 T cell receptor beta chains originate from one sample sequenced in a study of siplizumab effects on memory and regulatory T cells. Sequencing was performed with immunoSEQ multiplex PCR; in TCRdb, only in-frame clones are kept and a portion is missing. The sample includes 110,000 or so clones, approximately 94% of them seen just once. The sample consisted of CD4+ T cells sorted from blood. The receptors come from a human donor in good health.

This clone occurred once. The chain has TRBV27 and TRBJ2-2, with 8 bases identical to TRBD1. V lost 7 bases and J lost 6; bases outside the gene matches: 10. Per the germline V gene, CDR1 is MNHEY and CDR2 is SMNVEV (reference sequence). The CDR3 sequence is 15 residues long. Here the CDR3 DNA reads TGTGCCAGCAAACTAGACAGGGGCGGGGCCGGGGAGCTGTTTTTT. Encoded protein: CASKLDRGGAGELFF.

The chain couples TRBV7-2 to TRBJ2-5; D is unclear. V lost 0 bases, J lost 5 bases, and 7 bases lay in between. This CDR3 contains 13 residues. CDR1 and CDR2 (germline): SGHTA, FQGNSA. The CDR3 loop reads CASSLAFGETQYF. CDR3 bases: TGTGCCAGCAGCTTAGCGTTTGGGGAGACCCAGTACTTC.

This chain links TRBV18 with TRBJ2-2; 10 nucleotides match TRBD1. From germline, CDR1 is KGHSH and CDR2 LQKENI. V was clipped by 1 base and J by 6 bases; unmatched bases: 14. The CDR3 spans 19 residues. CDR3 in DNA: TGTGCCAGCTCACCACAGAGACAGGGGGCCGCACCGCCCTCCGGGGAGCTGTTTTTT. Its translation is CASSPQRQGAAPPSGELFF.

The V and J genes are TRBV5-8 and TRBJ2-1; D remains ambiguous. There are 15 residues in the CDR3. CDR1 is SGHTS, CDR2 YDEGEE, per germline. Trimming shortened V by 0 bases and J by 5 bases, and 12 bases separated the two germline ends. The CDR3 DNA is TGTGCCAGCAGCTTGGCCCTTAGTGGGGACAATGAGCAGTTCTTC. It encodes CASSLALSGDNEQFF.

This clone was recorded a few times. V usage is TRBV7-8 and J usage is TRBJ2-5; 11 nucleotides match TRBD1. CDR3 length equals 15 residues. The trim removed 6 bases at V and 5 bases at J, leaving 8 bases unmatched. Germline V CDR1 and CDR2: SGHVS, FQNEAQ. CDR3 DNA sequence: TGTGCCAGCAGTTCGCGGGGACAGGGGGGGGAGACCCAGTACTTC. Its translation is CASSSRGQGGETQYF.

This clone is a singleton in its sample. The genes are TRBV2 and TRBJ2-5, with 7 bases identical to TRBD1. Germline CDR1 SNHLY, CDR2 FYNNEI. The V gene end was trimmed by 10 bases and the J gene end by 0 bases; junction bases not matched to a gene: 8. The CDR3 totals 14 residues. CDR3 sequence reads: CAITGTDYQETQYF. Here the CDR3 DNA reads TGTGCCATTACCGGGACAGACTACCAAGAGACCCAGTACTTC. Variable domain in full (rest from reference TRBV2 and TRBJ2-5): EPEVTQTPSHQVTQMGQEVILRCVPISNHLYFYWYRQILGQKVEFLVSFYNNEISEKSEIFDDQFSVERPDGSNFTLKIRSTKLEDSAMYFCAITGTDYQETQYFGPGTRLLVL.

This clone has a single count. V and J are TRBV5-8 and TRBJ2-1, with D perhaps matching TRBD2 (5 bases). The germline V and J ends were trimmed by 5 bases and 9 bases, with 12 bases remaining between them. Germline V gives CDR1 SGHTS, CDR2 YDEGEE. The CDR3 is 12 amino acids. The CDR3 sequence: CASRGDSREQFF. DNA of the CDR3: TGTGCCAGCAGGGGAGACTCCCGTGAGCAGTTCTTC.

This chain links TRBV28 with TRBJ1-2; D perhaps matches TRBD1 (6 bases). The CDR3 is 14 residues long. V was cut by 2 bases and J by 8 bases, with 15 bases left in between. Germline V lookup: CDR1 MDHEN, CDR2 SYDVKM. Here the CDR3 reads CASSLLQGSLGYTF. The CDR3 nucleotides read TGTGCCAGCAGTTTACTACAGGGATCCCTGGGCTACACCTTC.

The rearrangement joins TRBV4-1 to TRBJ2-2, with 7 positions matching TRBD1. J gave up 0 bases and V 0 bases, and 4 bases lay outside the gene matches. This CDR3 has 17 residues. Per the germline V gene, CDR1 is MGHRA and CDR2 is YSYEKL. The CDR3 region is CASSQDRDSANTGELFF. CDR3 in DNA: TGCGCCAGCAGCCAAGACCGGGACAGCGCGAACACCGGGGAGCTGTTTTTT.

About this clone: The same CDR3 can be traced to other DNA sequences in this sample. CDR3 DNA: TGTGCCAGCAGCCCCCCTTCGTACGAGCAGTACTTC. This encodes CASSPPSYEQYF. The chain has TRBV11-3 and TRBJ2-7, with no clear D. Germline values: CDR1 SGHNT, CDR2 YENEEA. The CDR3 extends over 12 amino acids. V shed 5 bases and J shed 4 bases, with 9 bases lying between them.

J is TRBJ1-1 and V is TRBV12-5; D remains unclear. The germline V gene encodes CDR1 LGHNT and CDR2 FRNRAP. V lost 2 bases and J lost 1, with 5 bases in between. CDR3 size: 13 residues. The CDR3 region is CASGLSGNTEAFF. The CDR3 DNA follows: TGTGCTAGTGGTTTGTCCGGGAACACTGAAGCTTTCTTT.

V usage is TRBV4-1 and J usage is TRBJ2-7; tentatively, D is TRBD1 or TRBD2 (5 bases each). The CDR3 sequence is 14 residues long. CDR1 and CDR2 from the germline V gene are MGHRA and YSYEKL. V was pared by 2 bases and J by 0 bases, with 8 bases between. The CDR3 DNA follows: TGCGCCAGCAGCCAACCGGGGCACTCCTACGAGCAGTACTTC. It yields the protein CASSQPGHSYEQYF.

The chain is built from TRBV15 and TRBJ1-4, with a tentative D call TRBD1 (6 bases). Trimming stripped 3 bases from V and 8 bases from J, with 22 bases between. This CDR3 is 17 amino acids long. Germline V gene sequence: CDR1 LNHNV, CDR2 YYDKDF (reference sequence). This CDR3 is CATSSGTGYGGREKLFF. The CDR3 nucleotides read TGTGCCACCAGCAGTGGGACGGGGTACGGGGGCAGGGAAAAACTGTTTTTT.

This chain connects TRBV7-8 to TRBJ1-2; weak D call: TRBD1 (5 bases). Germline V lookup: CDR1 SGHVS, CDR2 FQNEAQ. Deletions cut 1 base from V and 4 bases from J, with 10 bases between. The length of the CDR3 is 14 residues. CDR3 in DNA: TGTGCCAGCAGCTTAGGGGGCGGCTCCTATGGCTACACCTTC. Its protein is CASSLGGGSYGYTF.

This chain joins TRBV19 and TRBJ1-1; D uncertain. Germline values: CDR1 LNHDA, CDR2 SQIVND (reference sequence). Trimming took off 5 bases at V and 0 bases at J, with 13 bases between the two ends. This CDR3 has 15 amino acids. Here the CDR3 reads CASSENYRMNTEAFF. For the CDR3, the DNA is TGTGCCAGTAGTGAAAATTATCGGATGAACACTGAAGCTTTCTTT.

The CDR3 sequence is CASSSGGRETQYF. The CDR3 DNA is TGTGCCAGCAGCTCAGGGGGCCGGGAGACCCAGTACTTC. V gene TRBV5-4 combines with J gene TRBJ2-5; 8 bases match TRBD1. This CDR3 has 13 amino acids. The J segment lost 5 bases and the V segment lost 3 bases, leaving 3 bases of the junction unmatched. CDR1 is SGHNT and CDR2 is YYREEE in the germline V gene (reference sequence).

This chain uses TRBV27 with TRBJ2-7; the D gene is possibly TRBD2 (5 bases). Germline CDR1 reads MNHEY; CDR2 reads SMNVEV (reference sequence). Trimming took off 5 bases at V and 4 bases at J, with 9 bases between the two ends. This CDR3 is built from 12 residues. CDR3 region: CASSRTAYEQYF. The CDR3 bases are TGTGCCAGCAGTAGGACTGCTTACGAGCAGTACTTC.

The chain links TRBV30 to TRBJ1-1; TRBD1 is a possible D gene (5 bases). The CDR3 length is 16 residues. Germline assignment: CDR1 GTSNPN and CDR2 SVGIG (reference sequence). Trimming shortened V by 2 bases and J by 4 bases, and 20 bases separated the two germline ends. The CDR3 sequence is CAWSPGQGKGSTEAFF. The CDR3 DNA follows: TGTGCCTGGAGTCCGGGTCAGGGAAAGGGGAGCACTGAAGCTTTCTTT.

The chain recombines TRBV6-1 with TRBJ1-2; the match to TRBD1 covers 8 bases. J gave up 5 bases and V 4 bases, and 15 bases lay outside the gene matches. Germline CDR1 is MNHNS and CDR2 is SASEGT. The CDR3 is made up of 17 amino acids. CDR3 protein: CASSASTTGALGYGYTF. The CDR3 nucleotides are TGTGCCAGCAGTGCGTCCACGACAGGGGCCTTAGGGTATGGCTACACCTTC.

J is TRBJ2-7 and V is TRBV19; the D gene is possibly TRBD1 (5 bases). The CDR3 extends over 12 amino acids. Trimming pared 3 bases from V and 4 bases from J, leaving 7 bases between. The germline gives CDR1 LNHDA, CDR2 SQIVND (reference sequence). The CDR3: CASSMQGYEQYF. The CDR3 nucleotides read TGTGCCAGTAGTATGCAGGGTTACGAGCAGTACTTC.

The chain recombines TRBV5-1 with TRBJ2-5, with TRBD1 as a possible D gene (6 bases). V was cut by 0 bases and J by 6 bases, with 9 bases left in between. The CDR3 contains 13 residues. Germline CDR1 reads SGHRS; CDR2 reads YFSETQ. Written as DNA, the CDR3 is TGCGCCAGCAGCTTGGGGGGACAAAAGACCCAGTACTTC. This gives the protein CASSLGGQKTQYF.

The chain combines TRBV19 with TRBJ2-7; D gene uncertain. Germline V gene lookup returns CDR1 LNHDA and CDR2 SQIVND (reference sequence). The length of the CDR3 is 15 residues. V was cut by 5 bases and J by 0 bases, with 14 bases left in between. The CDR3 here is CASSLTILSSYEQYF. CDR3 DNA sequence: TGTGCCAGTAGTTTAACTATACTAAGCTCCTACGAGCAGTACTTC.

The V gene is TRBV7-9, the J gene TRBJ2-3, with TRBD2 matching 11 bases. This CDR3 region has 14 residues. V was clipped by 5 bases and J by 4 bases; unmatched bases: 2. Germline-derived CDR1 and CDR2 are SEHNR and FQNEAQ (reference sequence). The CDR3 loop reads CASSPGLAADTQYF. DNA of the CDR3: TGTGCCAGCAGCCCGGGACTAGCGGCAGATACGCAGTATTTT.

This clone is a singleton in its sample. V and J are TRBV10-1 and TRBJ2-3, with D possibly matching TRBD1 (5 bases). Trimming removed 3 bases at V and 2 bases at J, with 9 bases between. The CDR3 sequence is 14 residues long. Germline CDR1 WNHNN, CDR2 SYGVQD (reference sequence). CDR3 bases: TGCGCCAGCAGTGAATCTGGGGCCACAGATACGCAGTATTTT. It translates to CASSESGATDTQYF.

CDR3 sequence reads: CASSLSMAGAANYGYTF. In DNA, the CDR3 is TGTGCCAGCAGTTTATCGATGGCAGGGGCCGCTAACTATGGCTACACCTTC. This chain links TRBV27 with TRBJ1-2; D is perhaps TRBD1 (6 bases). Germline values: CDR1 MNHEY, CDR2 SMNVEV (reference sequence). Deletions cut 0 bases from V and 0 bases from J, with 14 bases between. The length of the CDR3 is 17 residues.